This T cell receptor (beta chain) was sequenced for a study of T cells expressing NK-cell markers. Study background: Among eight sequenced donors, seven carried HCMV seropositivity while one was seronegative.

The TCR beta cDNA came from 5'RACE template switching with UMIs. TCRdb re-called the 5' RACE reads and catalogs CDR3 proteins one per entry, DNA excluded. The table lists about 400,000 distinct CDR3 sequences. The CDR3 is made up of 13 amino acids. Germline values: CDR1 MGHDK, CDR2 SYGVNS. The rearrangement uses TRBV25-1 and TRBJ1-2; the TRBD1 assignment by TCRdb is unverifiable without DNA. The receptor's source is a woman aged 45-65 years in good health. The sample comprised blood T cells: a sorted CD56 or NKG2C T cell subset, CD4+ or CD8+ T cells, or bulk PBMC T cells (not recorded which). The CDR3 loop is CASSEPHRDGYTF.